One sample yielded the 26 T cell receptor beta chains listed below, sequenced in a study of T cells in Graves' hyperthyroidism and ophthalmopathy. Amplification of TCR beta CDR3 regions was performed using RNA transcripts as template. With the HTBI primer set, the TCR CDR3 went through a first round of RT-PCR. TCRdb reprocessed the multiplex PCR reads with MiXCR, giving one entry per CDR3 protein. The sample lists 450,000 to 600,000 distinct CDR3 sequences, 12% to 15% occurring once. Input material: blood. These TCRs come from a woman aged 40 to 50 with Graves' hyperthyroidism.

This clonotype was picked up a small number of times. The rearrangement links TRBV16 to TRBJ2-4; 8 nucleotides agree with TRBD1. The ends lost 2 bases at V and 3 bases at J; junction bases unmatched: 3. CDR1 and CDR2 from the germline V gene are KGHSY and FQNENV. This CDR3 has 15 residues. This chain's CDR3 is CASSQGQGGKNIQYF. CDR3 coding DNA: TGTGCCAGCAGCCAAGGACAGGGAGGCAAAAACATTCAGTACTTC.

The chain recombines TRBV30 with TRBJ2-2; 7 bases line up with TRBD2. Germline V gene lookup returns CDR1 GTSNPN and CDR2 SVGIG (reference sequence). Germline trimming cut 3 bases from V and 4 bases from J; bases unmatched to any gene: 5. There are 14 residues in the CDR3. Here the CDR3 reads CAWSPGRVTGELFF. For the CDR3, the DNA is TGTGCCTGGAGCCCAGGGAGGGTCACCGGGGAGCTGTTTTTT.

In nucleotides, the CDR3 is TGTGCCAGCAGTTTAACGGGGGCCCTCGGAAACACCATATATTTT. Translation gives CASSLTGALGNTIYF. The V gene is TRBV27, the J gene TRBJ1-3; D perhaps matches TRBD1 (6 bases). Germline V gene sequence: CDR1 MNHEY, CDR2 SMNVEV (reference sequence). This CDR3 is built from 15 residues. With 2 bases removed from V and 4 bases from J, the gap between germline ends came to 12 bases.

This chain joins TRBV15 and TRBJ2-3; the D gene is possibly TRBD2 (5 bases). CDR1 is LNHNV, CDR2 YYDKDF, per germline (reference sequence). Trimming left V 3 bases short and J 0 bases short, with 10 bases between. This CDR3 is 15 amino acids long. For the CDR3, the DNA is TGTGCCACCAGCAGCGGAGGTTCTAGCACAGATACGCAGTATTTT. It specifies CATSSGGSSTDTQYF.

This clonotype was recorded many times. The chain uses TRBV11-1 and TRBJ2-7; 8 nucleotides line up with TRBD1. This CDR3 spans 15 amino acids. Germline lookup yields CDR1 SGHAT and CDR2 FQDESV (reference sequence). J gave up 2 bases and V 4 bases, and 7 bases lay outside the gene matches. The CDR3 reads CASSSGQGSAYEQYF. The CDR3 DNA is TGTGCCAGCAGCTCCGGACAGGGCAGCGCCTACGAGCAGTACTTC.

This clonotype came up many times. V is TRBV5-1 and J is TRBJ2-3; no reliable D call. This CDR3 is built from 15 residues. V lost 0 bases and J lost 0, with 8 bases in between. The germline gives CDR1 SGHRS, CDR2 YFSETQ. The DNA of the CDR3 is TGCGCCAGCAGCTTGGATGGCGGTAGCACAGATACGCAGTATTTT. This codes for CASSLDGGSTDTQYF.

DNA for the CDR3: TGTGCCAGATGTCCGACTAGCGACTCCTACGAGCAGTACTTC. Encoded protein: CARCPTSDSYEQYF. J is TRBJ2-7 and V is TRBV6-1; 8 bases map to TRBD2. This CDR3 is built from 14 residues. V gave up 9 bases and J gave up 0 bases; unmatched junction bases: 7. Germline-derived CDR1 and CDR2 are MNHNS and SASEGT.

This chain uses TRBV10-1 with TRBJ1-1; possible D gene TRBD1, 5 bases. The length of the CDR3 is 13 residues. Germline CDR1 and CDR2: WNHNN and SYGVQD (reference sequence). V lost 10 bases to trimming and J lost 11 bases, with 23 bases between them. For the CDR3, the DNA is TGCGCCACCAGCGCATCCTTACAGGTGAATGCTTTCTTT. This codes for CATSASLQVNAFF.

This clonotype was observed at least ten times. For the CDR3, the DNA is TGTGCCAGCAGCTGGGGACGGACAGATACGCAGTATTTT. This translates into CASSWGRTDTQYF. The chain employs TRBV11-3 and TRBJ2-3, with D perhaps being TRBD1 or TRBD2 (5 bases each). The CDR3 spans 13 residues. V was shortened by 4 bases and J by 3 bases, with 8 bases between the two germline ends. Germline CDR1 is SGHNT and CDR2 is YENEEA.

This clonotype was recorded at least ten times. The V and J genes are TRBV5-1 and TRBJ2-1, with 15 bases aligning to TRBD2. The trim removed 4 bases at V and 7 bases at J, leaving 6 bases unmatched. Germline V lookup: CDR1 SGHRS, CDR2 YFSETQ. The CDR3 totals 16 residues. The CDR3 DNA is TGCGCCAGCAGCCGGACTAGCGGGAGGGATAGTAATGAGCAGTTCTTC. Translating gives CASSRTSGRDSNEQFF.

This clonotype was found many times. The chain couples TRBV18 to TRBJ2-1, with TRBD2 as a possible D gene (6 bases). The V end lost 4 bases, the J end lost 8 bases, and 15 bases lay between the germline ends. The CDR3 is made up of 14 amino acids. Germline values: CDR1 KGHSH, CDR2 LQKENI. The CDR3 bases are TGTGCCAGCTCACGAGGAAGGGGAGGTGATGAGCAGTTCTTC. Amino acids: CASSRGRGGDEQFF.

The chain couples TRBV12-3 or TRBV12-4 to TRBJ2-5; the D gene is possibly TRBD1 (5 bases). The CDR3 is 15 amino acids. Between the trimmed V and J ends, which lost 6 bases and 7 bases, there was a span of 21 bases. The CDR3 nucleotides read TGTGCCAGCAGGGATCAGGACACAAGATTGGTGACCCAGTACTTC. Protein sequence: CASRDQDTRLVTQYF.

This clonotype was detected ten times or more. The chain combines TRBV30 with TRBJ2-1; D is perhaps TRBD2 (5 bases). V lost 0 bases and J 9 bases, leaving 18 bases between the germline ends. Looked up from germline, CDR1 is GTSNPN and CDR2 is SVGIG (reference sequence). The CDR3 is made up of 15 amino acids. CDR3 in amino acids: CAWSVPPAVGSEQFF. CDR3 DNA sequence: TGTGCCTGGAGTGTACCCCCAGCGGTGGGTTCTGAGCAGTTCTTC.

The chain recombines TRBV18 with TRBJ2-2; D may be TRBD2 (6 bases). CDR1 KGHSH and CDR2 LQKENI come from the germline V gene. There are 15 residues in the CDR3. Trimming removed 3 bases at V and 6 bases at J, with 14 bases between. CDR3 coding DNA: TGTGCCAGCTCACCGGGCGGGACGTTCTCCGGGGAGCTGTTTTTT. It translates to CASSPGGTFSGELFF.

Only a few counts were recorded for this clonotype. The rearrangement links TRBV24-1 to TRBJ2-2, with D perhaps matching TRBD2 (5 bases). The germline CDR1 and CDR2 sequences are KGHDR and SFDVKD. The CDR3 totals 15 residues. V was pared by 5 bases and J by 1 base, with 10 bases between. The CDR3 loop reads CATSVEAENTGELFF. CDR3 nucleotide sequence: TGTGCCACCAGTGTGGAAGCGGAGAACACCGGGGAGCTGTTTTTT.

In this sample, this clonotype turned up many times. J is TRBJ2-7 and V is TRBV5-1; D might be TRBD2 (6 bases). There are 13 residues in the CDR3. CDR1 is SGHRS, CDR2 YFSETQ, per germline. Between the trimmed V and J ends, which lost 6 bases and 2 bases, there was a span of 12 bases. The CDR3 region has the DNA TGCGCCAGCACGGACGGGAGCGCCTACGAGCAGTACTTC. This encodes CASTDGSAYEQYF.

On this clonotype itself: A much larger clone lies a single base off, so this may be a read error. This rearrangement joins TRBV2 to TRBJ2-7, with D unresolved. This CDR3 is 15 amino acids long. V lost 1 base and J lost 1, with 11 bases in between. CDR1 is SNHLY and CDR2 is FYNNEI in the germline V gene. The chain's CDR3 is CASSEGHRVSYEQYF. For the CDR3, the DNA is TGTGCCAGCAGTGAAGGGCACCGAGTATCCTACGAGCAGTACTTC.

This clonotype was counted many times. The rearrangement links TRBV5-5 to TRBJ1-2, with 7 nucleotides matching TRBD1. Looked up from germline, CDR1 is SGHKS and CDR2 is YYEKEE (reference sequence). CDR3 length equals 14 residues. V trimming: 4 bases; J trimming: 8 bases; junction bases outside the gene matches: 11. As DNA, the CDR3 is TGTGCCAGCAGCCACTTCGACAGGGTAGAAGGCTACACCTTC. Translating gives CASSHFDRVEGYTF.

Many counts were recorded for this clonotype. The V and J genes are TRBV29-1 and TRBJ2-3; 11 nucleotides align to TRBD2. The CDR3 is made up of 15 amino acids. Per germline, CDR1 SQVTM and CDR2 ANQGSEA. The ends lost 6 bases at V and 3 bases at J; junction bases unmatched: 8. CDR3 protein: CSVGTSGEGTDTQYF. The CDR3 DNA reads as TGCAGCGTGGGGACTAGCGGAGAAGGAACAGATACGCAGTATTTT.

V usage is TRBV29-1 and J usage is TRBJ2-4, with 15 nucleotides matching TRBD2. Unmatched junction bases numbered 1, after V lost 3 bases and J lost 1 base. Germline V gene data show CDR1 as SQVTM and CDR2 as ANQGSEA. The CDR3 has 16 residues. CDR3 nucleotide sequence: TGCAGCGTTGAGGGGACTAGCGGGAGGGCCAAAAACATTCAGTACTTC. It codes for CSVEGTSGRAKNIQYF.

The J gene is TRBJ2-7, the V gene TRBV7-2; 11 bases are shared with TRBD2. J was trimmed by 4 bases and V by 1 base; bases with no gene match: 6. CDR1 SGHTA and CDR2 FQGNSA come from the germline V gene. This CDR3 has 16 residues. CDR3 bases: TGTGCCAGCAGCTTAGGGGCTAGCGGGAGGATTTACGAGCAGTACTTC. It yields the protein CASSLGASGRIYEQYF.

There are many counts of this clonotype. The rearrangement uses TRBV12-3 or TRBV12-4 and TRBJ2-5; D not resolved. The CDR3 loop spans 13 amino acids. Trimming took 2 bases from V and 2 from J, leaving 6 bases between them. In nucleotides, the CDR3 is TGTGCCAGCAGTTTATGGCAGCAAGAGACCCAGTACTTC. It encodes CASSLWQQETQYF.

This chain links TRBV30 with TRBJ2-7, with 9 bases identical to TRBD1. The germline CDR1 and CDR2 sequences are GTSNPN and SVGIG (reference sequence). V dropped 2 bases and J dropped 2; count of bases not matched to a gene: 7. This CDR3 has 15 amino acids. The CDR3 DNA follows: TGTGCCTGGAGTTTGGGGACAGGGATAGCCTACGAGCAGTACTTC. It is translated as CAWSLGTGIAYEQYF.

The chain joins TRBV18 to TRBJ2-3; 10 positions match TRBD2. The germline V gene has CDR1 KGHSH and CDR2 LQKENI. V gave up 0 bases and J gave up 2 bases; unmatched junction bases: 5. This CDR3 has 17 amino acids. Here the CDR3 reads CASSPPASGRDTDTQYF. The CDR3 DNA sequence: TGTGCCAGCTCACCACCGGCTAGCGGGAGAGACACAGATACGCAGTATTTT.

The V call is TRBV5-1, the J call TRBJ1-3, with D possibly being TRBD1 (6 bases). In germline, CDR1 is SGHRS, CDR2 YFSETQ. With 1 base removed from V and 1 base from J, the gap between germline ends came to 12 bases. This CDR3 has 16 amino acids. The CDR3 is CASSLSGGGSGNTIYF. In DNA, the CDR3 is TGCGCCAGCAGCTTGTCTGGGGGCGGATCTGGAAACACCATATATTTT.

V is TRBV5-1 and J is TRBJ2-3, with D possibly matching TRBD2 (6 bases). With 0 bases removed from V and 2 bases from J, the gap between germline ends came to 10 bases. This CDR3 is built from 15 residues. CDR1 is SGHRS, CDR2 YFSETQ, per germline. The CDR3 sequence: CASSLVAGFTDTQYF. The CDR3 coding sequence is TGCGCCAGCAGCTTGGTGGCGGGATTCACAGATACGCAGTATTTT. The variable domain in full, with the rest retrieved from reference TRBV5-1 and TRBJ2-3, is KAGVTQTPRYLIKTRGQQVTLSCSPISGHRSVSWYQQTPGQGLQFLFEYFSETQRNKGNFPGRFSGRQFSNSRSEMNVSTLELGDSALYLCASSLVAGFTDTQYFGPGTRLTVL.